One sample yielded the 31 T cell receptor beta chains listed below, sequenced in a study of cytomegalovirus exposure and HLA in healthy donors. 13 Jbeta primers and 60 Vbeta primers were used for the PCR. The protocol was immunoSEQ multiplex PCR, while the TCRdb copy is restricted to in-frame clones and leaves out a portion. The data contain fewer than 180,000 clones, approximately 60% of them seen just once; the ten biggest clones take up approximately 6.6%. Sequencing was carried out using PBMCs. The receptor source for this set is a woman aged 55-70 years in good health and CMV-seropositive.

This chain uses TRBV28 with TRBJ1-3, with TRBD1 as a possible D gene (6 bases). Germline CDR1 is MDHEN and CDR2 is SYDVKM. Between the trimmed V and J ends, which lost 5 bases and 7 bases, there was a span of 15 bases. This CDR3 comprises 14 residues. CDR3 DNA sequence: TGTGCCAGCAGTCTGGCGGGGGCCTTCAACACCATATATTTT. Translation gives CASSLAGAFNTIYF.

In this sample, this clone turned up a few times. The chain recombines TRBV4-1 with TRBJ1-3, with 9 positions matching TRBD1. V was clipped by 4 bases and J by 4 bases; unmatched bases: 5. Germline V gene sequence: CDR1 MGHRA, CDR2 YSYEKL. This CDR3 is built from 15 residues. The CDR3 protein is CASSPRDREGNTIYF. The DNA for the CDR3 is TGCGCCAGCAGCCCTCGGGACAGGGAGGGAAACACCATATATTTT.

This clone was observed a handful of times. The rearrangement joins TRBV30 to TRBJ1-1; no clear D gene. The length of the CDR3 is 13 residues. Trimming cost V 1 base and J 3 bases, with 9 bases left between them. Germline values: CDR1 GTSNPN, CDR2 SVGIG (reference sequence). The CDR3 loop is CAWSGVRDTEAFF. DNA for the CDR3: TGTGCCTGGAGTGGTGTGAGGGACACTGAAGCTTTCTTT.

This clone was found once. This chain uses TRBV9 with TRBJ2-7, with D maybe TRBD2 (6 bases). Trimming pared 0 bases from V and 2 bases from J, leaving 12 bases between. Germline V gene sequence: CDR1 SGDLS, CDR2 YYNGEE. This CDR3 has 15 amino acids. The CDR3 reads CASSVVPGAAYEQYF. The CDR3 DNA is TGTGCCAGCAGCGTAGTTCCGGGAGCCGCCTACGAGCAGTACTTC.

The genes are TRBV28 and TRBJ2-1; no firm D call. The CDR3 extends over 12 amino acids. Germline V CDR1 and CDR2: MDHEN, SYDVKM. Deletions cut 7 bases from V and 4 bases from J, with 8 bases between. CDR3 loop: CASTLLYNEQFF. The DNA of the CDR3 is TGTGCCAGCACCCTTCTTTACAATGAGCAGTTCTTC.

The genes are TRBV18 and TRBJ1-1; maybe TRBD1 (6 bases). CDR1 is KGHSH and CDR2 is LQKENI in the germline V gene. The CDR3 spans 15 residues. V gave up 1 base and J gave up 5 bases, with 14 bases separating them. Here the CDR3 reads CASSPLVQGETEAFF. CDR3 bases: TGTGCCAGCTCACCACTAGTACAGGGTGAGACTGAAGCTTTCTTT. The full variable domain, completed using reference TRBV18 and TRBJ1-1, is NAGVMQNPRHLVRRRGQEARLRCSPMKGHSHVYWYRQLPEEGLKFMVYLQKENIIDESGMPKERFSAEFPKEGPSILRIQQVVRGDSAAYFCASSPLVQGETEAFFGQGTRLTVV.

Comments on this clone: Distinct nucleotide sequences in the sample also encode this CDR3. The chain couples TRBV9 to TRBJ2-3; 7 bases agree with TRBD2. Germline CDR1 is SGDLS and CDR2 is YYNGEE. This CDR3 is 14 amino acids long. V shed 0 bases and J 4 bases; nucleotides not matched to a gene: 2. Here the CDR3 reads CASSVAGGADTQYF. The CDR3 DNA sequence: TGTGCCAGCAGCGTAGCTGGGGGGGCAGATACGCAGTATTTT.

The chain employs TRBV4-3 and TRBJ2-7, with D perhaps TRBD1 (6 bases). CDR1 and CDR2 from the germline V gene are LGHNA and YSLEER. This CDR3 has 12 residues. V lost 3 bases and J 10 bases, leaving 13 bases between the germline ends. This CDR3 is CASSQNRDSQYF. CDR3 nucleotides: TGCGCCAGCAGCCAGAACAGGGATTCCCAGTACTTC.

This clone was observed a handful of times. V and J are TRBV5-4 and TRBJ2-7; TRBD1 agrees at 11 bases. The germline V gene encodes CDR1 SGHNT and CDR2 YYREEE (reference sequence). V shed 5 bases, J shed 4 bases, and the junction held 8 bases outside the gene matches. The CDR3 has 15 residues. CDR3 coding DNA: TGTGCCAGCAGAAACGGACAGGGGGCGCCGTACGAGCAGTACTTC. Amino acid sequence: CASRNGQGAPYEQYF. The variable domain in full, completed from reference TRBV5-4 and TRBJ2-7, reads ETGVTQSPTHLIKTRGQQVTLRCSSQSGHNTVSWYQQALGQGPQFIFQYYREEENGRGNFPPRFSGLQFPNYSSELNVNALELDDSALYLCASRNGQGAPYEQYFGPGTRLTVT.

The chain uses TRBV5-1 and TRBJ1-1; D is uncertain. The germline CDR1 and CDR2 sequences are SGHRS and YFSETQ. Deletions cut 0 bases from V and 4 bases from J, with 13 bases between. This CDR3 has 15 residues. The CDR3 DNA is TGCGCCAGCAGCTTGGGGCCCGGGGAGGGCACTGAAGCTTTCTTT. Amino acids: CASSLGPGEGTEAFF.

The genes are TRBV29-1 and TRBJ2-7; tentative D call: TRBD2 (5 bases). This CDR3 is 12 amino acids long. CDR1 and CDR2 from the germline V gene are SQVTM and ANQGSEA. V was pared by 4 bases and J by 0 bases, with 7 bases between. The CDR3 DNA sequence: TGCAGCGTTGCCCGGGACTCCTACGAGCAGTACTTC. Amino acids: CSVARDSYEQYF.

The chain couples TRBV14 to TRBJ2-7; perhaps TRBD1 as D (5 bases). The CDR3 totals 12 residues. V was trimmed by 5 bases and J by 4 bases, leaving 9 bases between them. The germline V gene has CDR1 SGHDN and CDR2 FVKESK. The CDR3 nucleotides are TGTGCCAGCAGCGCGCAGGGATACGAGCAGTACTTC. Amino acid sequence: CASSAQGYEQYF. The full variable domain, completed using reference TRBV14 and TRBJ2-7, is EAGVTQFPSHSVIEKGQTVTLRCDPISGHDNLYWYRRVMGKEIKFLLHFVKESKQDESGMPNNRFLAERTGGTYSTLKVQPAELEDSGVYFCASSAQGYEQYFGPGTRLTVT.

The chain uses TRBV7-2 and TRBJ2-7, with 9 bases matching TRBD1. This CDR3 contains 14 residues. Germline-derived CDR1 and CDR2 are SGHTA and FQGNSA. The V gene end was trimmed by 3 bases and the J gene end by 6 bases; junction bases not matched to a gene: 6. CDR3 residues: CASSFRPQGAEQYF. CDR3 in DNA: TGTGCCAGCAGCTTTCGCCCACAGGGGGCCGAGCAGTACTTC.

V and J are TRBV29-1 and TRBJ1-1; D is undetermined. V lost 1 base and J 2 bases, leaving 14 bases between the germline ends. The CDR3 consists of 15 residues. The germline CDR1 and CDR2 sequences are SQVTM and ANQGSEA. CDR3 in DNA: TGCAGCGTTGAAGGGACCACGGGGAGAAACACTGAAGCTTTCTTT. It is translated as CSVEGTTGRNTEAFF.

V gene TRBV30 combines with J gene TRBJ1-1, with D perhaps TRBD1 (5 bases). CDR1 is GTSNPN, CDR2 SVGIG, per germline (reference sequence). Trimming took off 0 bases at V and 1 base at J, with 12 bases between the two ends. CDR3 length: 15 residues. In DNA, the CDR3 is TGTGCCTGGAGTGTACAGGCCAGGGAGAACACTGAAGCTTTCTTT. It yields the protein CAWSVQARENTEAFF. The full variable domain, its missing parts supplied by reference TRBV30 and TRBJ1-1, is SQTIHQWPATLVQPVGSPLSLECTVEGTSNPNLYWYRQAAGRGLQLLFYSVGIGQISSEVPQNLSASRPQDRQFILSSKKLLLSDSGFYLCAWSVQARENTEAFFGQGTRLTVV.

The chain has TRBV19 and TRBJ2-5; weak D call: TRBD1 (6 bases). The germline V gene has CDR1 LNHDA and CDR2 SQIVND (reference sequence). The CDR3 consists of 13 residues. Trimming took 7 bases from V and 5 from J, leaving 14 bases between them. The CDR3 spells CASKRQAEETQYF. The CDR3 coding sequence is TGTGCCAGTAAGCGACAGGCGGAGGAGACCCAGTACTTC.

The J gene is TRBJ2-1, the V gene TRBV7-9; D is possibly TRBD2 (5 bases). V dropped 6 bases and J dropped 0 bases, with 9 bases sitting between them. The CDR3 has 14 amino acids. Germline V lookup: CDR1 SEHNR, CDR2 FQNEAQ (reference sequence). The DNA of the CDR3 is TGTGCCAGCAGTCCGGGGAGCTCCTACAATGAGCAGTTCTTC. Its translation: CASSPGSSYNEQFF.

The chain carries TRBV5-1 and TRBJ1-2; 7 bases are a match to TRBD1. Looked up from germline, CDR1 is SGHRS and CDR2 is YFSETQ. The V gene end was trimmed by 4 bases and the J gene end by 3 bases; junction bases not matched to a gene: 6. CDR3 length equals 14 residues. The CDR3 DNA reads TGCGCCAGCAGCGTGGGGACAGCCGACTATGGCTACACCTTC. It is translated as CASSVGTADYGYTF.

The chain uses TRBV7-9 and TRBJ2-1; 12 bases fit TRBD2. The CDR3 is made up of 14 amino acids. V shed 5 bases, J shed 6 bases, and the junction held 2 bases outside the gene matches. Looked up from germline, CDR1 is SEHNR and CDR2 is FQNEAQ (reference sequence). CDR3 bases: TGTGCCAGCAGCCAGACTAGCGGGAGCAATGAGCAGTTCTTC. It specifies CASSQTSGSNEQFF.

This clone has only a few counts. The V gene is TRBV9, the J gene TRBJ2-7, with D possibly being TRBD2 (7 bases). Looked up from germline, CDR1 is SGDLS and CDR2 is YYNGEE. CDR3 length: 14 residues. V was cut by 0 bases and J by 4 bases, with 11 bases left in between. CDR3 residues: CASSVDEGGYEQYF. The CDR3, as DNA: TGTGCCAGCAGCGTAGACGAGGGGGGGTACGAGCAGTACTTC. Together with reference TRBV9 and TRBJ2-7, the CDR3 gives the full variable domain: DSGVTQTPKHLITATGQRVTLRCSPRSGDLSVYWYQQSLDQGLQFLIQYYNGEERAKGNILERFSAQQFPDLHSELNLSSLELGDSALYFCASSVDEGGYEQYFGPGTRLTVT.

V gene TRBV4-1 combines with J gene TRBJ1-2; 9 bases fit TRBD1. Germline CDR1 and CDR2: MGHRA and YSYEKL. Trimming removed 4 bases from V and 8 bases from J; junction bases left unmatched: 8. CDR3 length equals 14 residues. CDR3 protein: CASSLGQGPWGYTF. The CDR3 bases are TGCGCCAGCAGCCTAGGACAGGGGCCTTGGGGCTACACCTTC.

This clone showed up just a few times. The sample has other DNA sequences that encode this CDR3 too. V usage is TRBV19 and J usage is TRBJ2-7, with D possibly matching TRBD2 (5 bases). Germline V CDR1 and CDR2: LNHDA, SQIVND (reference sequence). The CDR3 length is 14 residues. Between the trimmed V and J ends, which lost 1 base and 4 bases, there was a span of 11 bases. The CDR3: CASSIGGGSYEQYF. DNA for the CDR3: TGTGCCAGTAGTATAGGTGGAGGATCTTACGAGCAGTACTTC.

The rearrangement links TRBV5-1 to TRBJ2-1; 10 bases are shared with TRBD1. CDR1 is SGHRS, CDR2 YFSETQ, per germline. V lost 3 bases and J lost 8; bases outside the gene matches: 5. This CDR3 region has 14 residues. The CDR3 coding sequence is TGCGCCAGCAGCTCGGCGACAGGGGGCGATGAGCAGTTCTTC. Translated: CASSSATGGDEQFF.

This clone came up a few times. The chain couples TRBV30 to TRBJ2-5, with 9 bases that match TRBD1. This CDR3 spans 13 amino acids. J gave up 4 bases and V 4 bases, and 4 bases lay outside the gene matches. Germline V CDR1 and CDR2: GTSNPN, SVGIG (reference sequence). The DNA of the CDR3 is TGTGCCTGGAAACTACAGGGGGCAGAGACCCAGTACTTC. This translates into CAWKLQGAETQYF.

The chain employs TRBV10-3 and TRBJ2-2; TRBD2 aligns across 8 bases. The CDR3 has 13 amino acids. Trimming at V came to 11 bases and at J to 7 bases, leaving 9 bases not matched to a gene. Germline V lookup: CDR1 ENHRY, CDR2 SYGVKD. The CDR3 DNA sequence: TGTGCCGCCCGGGACGGGAGGGGCGGGGAGCTGTTTTTT. It encodes CAARDGRGGELFF.

This clone turned up a few times. The rearrangement joins TRBV25-1 to TRBJ1-6; unclear D gene. Germline CDR1 MGHDK, CDR2 SYGVNS. The V and J ends lost 7 bases and 7 bases respectively, with 11 bases between them. There are 13 residues in the CDR3. The CDR3 DNA is TGTGCCAGCAAGATACTCGAGAATTCACCCCTCCACTTT. Its protein product is CASKILENSPLHF. Based on the CDR3 plus reference TRBV25-1 and TRBJ1-6, the full variable domain is EADIYQTPRYLVIGTGKKITLECSQTMGHDKMYWYQQDPGMELHLIHYSYGVNSTEKGDLSSESTVSRIRTEHFPLTLESARPSHTSQYLCASKILENSPLHFGNGTRLTVT.

This clone was detected only a few times. The chain recombines TRBV7-9 with TRBJ2-1; TRBD2 agrees at 8 bases. V lost 5 bases, J lost 7 bases, and 19 bases stayed unmatched. The V gene's germline CDR1 is SEHNR and CDR2 FQNEAQ (reference sequence). The CDR3 is 18 amino acids. In nucleotides, the CDR3 is TGTGCCAGCAGCGGGGGTCGGAGCGGGAGAGGGGCAGGGAATGAGCAGTTCTTC. It is translated as CASSGGRSGRGAGNEQFF.

V gene TRBV2 combines with J gene TRBJ2-2; 11 positions agree with TRBD2. Losses at the gene ends were 7 bases for V and 0 bases for J; bases not matched to a gene: 10. The CDR3 sequence is 18 residues long. Germline V lookup: CDR1 SNHLY, CDR2 FYNNEI. The CDR3 DNA is TGTGCCAGCAAAGTGCTAGCGGGAGGATCGGCGAACACCGGGGAGCTGTTTTTT. Translated, it gives CASKVLAGGSANTGELFF.

The genes are TRBV6-1 and TRBJ1-2, with D unresolved. The CDR3 is 15 residues long. The germline V and J ends were trimmed by 6 bases and 7 bases, with 21 bases remaining between them. In germline, CDR1 is MNHNS, CDR2 SASEGT. CDR3 in amino acids: CASRFSTWNNGGYTF. The CDR3 DNA reads TGTGCCAGCAGATTCTCGACATGGAATAATGGTGGCTACACCTTC.

This clone was seen more than once but under ten times. The rearrangement uses TRBV28 and TRBJ2-3; TRBD1 agrees at 9 bases. This CDR3 spans 14 amino acids. The germline V gene has CDR1 MDHEN and CDR2 SYDVKM. J lost 3 bases, V lost 6 bases, and 4 bases had no gene match. CDR3 protein: CASRNRGLTDTQYF. CDR3 DNA: TGTGCCAGCAGAAACAGGGGGCTGACAGATACGCAGTATTTT.

The chain employs TRBV28 and TRBJ1-2; 9 bases align to TRBD1. This CDR3 has 14 residues. Germline values: CDR1 MDHEN, CDR2 SYDVKM. Trimming cost V 1 base and J 6 bases; bases outside gene matches: 3. For the CDR3, the DNA is TGTGCCAGCAGTTTATATGGACAGGGGAATGGCTACACCTTC. Its translation is CASSLYGQGNGYTF.